What follows are 27 T cell receptor beta chains derived from one specimen sequenced in a study of blood T cell repertoires in COVID-19. Sequencing used immunoSEQ multiplex PCR; TCRdb keeps in-frame clones, though not all of them. The top ten hold 0.94% of the sample, which has 250,000 to 300,000 clones, roughly 90% seen once. The source material was peripheral blood. Source of these receptors: a woman aged 40 to 50 who had recovered from COVID-19.

The rearrangement links TRBV6-5 to TRBJ2-7, with 7 bases lining up with TRBD1. Germline CDR1 is MNHEY and CDR2 is SVGAGI. The CDR3 totals 13 residues. Losses at the gene ends were 0 bases for V and 6 bases for J; bases not matched to a gene: 2. As DNA, the CDR3 is TGTGCCAGCAGTTACTCCCCAGGGGGCGAGCAGTACTTC. Its protein is CASSYSPGGEQYF.

CDR3 loop: CASSPRGGTQREKLFF. The CDR3 DNA is TGTGCCAGCAGCCCTCGTGGGGGGACCCAGCGAGAAAAACTGTTTTTT. V gene TRBV9 combines with J gene TRBJ1-4, with D possibly being TRBD1 (5 bases). V lost 4 bases to trimming and J lost 8 bases, with 21 bases between them. The germline CDR1 and CDR2 sequences are SGDLS and YYNGEE. The CDR3 has 16 amino acids.

The chain has TRBV27 and TRBJ1-1; possible D gene TRBD1, 6 bases. The germline CDR1 and CDR2 sequences are MNHEY and SMNVEV (reference sequence). V was trimmed by 5 bases and J by 6 bases, leaving 13 bases between them. This CDR3 has 13 residues. CDR3 loop: CASSATGSAEAFF. The CDR3 DNA follows: TGTGCCAGCAGTGCCACAGGGAGCGCTGAAGCTTTCTTT.

The chain joins TRBV9 to TRBJ2-7, with TRBD2 identical over 14 bases. The germline V gene encodes CDR1 SGDLS and CDR2 YYNGEE. This CDR3 is built from 15 residues. The J segment lost 6 bases and the V segment lost 3 bases, leaving 5 bases of the junction unmatched. The CDR3 is CASSAGTSGSSEQYF. The CDR3 region has the DNA TGTGCCAGCAGCGCGGGGACTAGCGGGAGTTCCGAGCAGTACTTC.

The chain recombines TRBV4-1 with TRBJ2-2; 10 nucleotides align to TRBD2. After removal of 1 base from V and 3 bases from J, the junction contained 8 bases not matched to a gene. Germline V gives CDR1 MGHRA, CDR2 YSYEKL. CDR3 length equals 18 residues. The CDR3 protein is CASSQAILAGVDTGELFF. The CDR3 DNA reads as TGCGCCAGCAGCCAAGCTATTCTAGCGGGAGTGGACACCGGGGAGCTGTTTTTT.

The rearrangement joins TRBV29-1 to TRBJ1-2, with unresolved D. V was cut by 7 bases and J by 1 base, with 7 bases left in between. The CDR3 spans 11 residues. Germline V CDR1 and CDR2: SQVTM, ANQGSEA. The DNA for the CDR3 is TGCAGCGCCTTACTTAACTATGGCTACACCTTC. Translated: CSALLNYGYTF.

The V call is TRBV6-5, the J call TRBJ2-7; D is perhaps TRBD1 (5 bases). Germline CDR1 and CDR2: MNHEY and SVGAGI. The length of the CDR3 is 15 residues. Between the trimmed V and J ends, which lost 6 bases and 0 bases, there was a span of 15 bases. In DNA form, the CDR3 reads TGTGCCAGCAGGGCACAGGCGCTTAGCTCCTACGAGCAGTACTTC. It encodes CASRAQALSSYEQYF.

The rearrangement links TRBV7-2 to TRBJ2-1, with 8 bases aligning to TRBD2. Germline-derived CDR1 and CDR2 are SGHTA and FQGNSA. The CDR3 covers 15 residues. The junction had 6 bases not matched to a gene; V was cut back by 6 bases and J by 2 bases. CDR3 sequence (DNA): TGTGCCAGCAGTCCTACCGGGGGGGCCTACAATGAGCAGTTCTTC. Encoded protein: CASSPTGGAYNEQFF.

The chain has TRBV6-2 or TRBV6-3 and TRBJ2-7; D perhaps matches TRBD2 (5 bases). CDR3 length: 14 amino acids. CDR1 is MNHEY and CDR2 is SVGEGT in the germline V gene. V lost 5 bases, J lost 5 bases, and 16 bases lay in between. CDR3 bases: TGTGCCAGCAGTCCCCCGTGGGAGAGAGACGAGCAGTACTTC. Translation gives CASSPPWERDEQYF.

The V call is TRBV9, the J call TRBJ2-2; 11 bases line up with TRBD2. V was pared by 0 bases and J by 2 bases, with 3 bases of the junction left unmatched. The length of the CDR3 is 17 residues. CDR1 and CDR2 (germline): SGDLS, YYNGEE. CDR3 DNA: TGTGCCAGCAGCGTAGAACTAGCGGGAGTTAACACCGGGGAGCTGTTTTTT. This gives the protein CASSVELAGVNTGELFF.

This clone has just a few counts. J is TRBJ1-4 and V is TRBV2; 8 bases are a match to TRBD1. This CDR3 has 15 amino acids. V shed 3 bases, J shed 7 bases, and the junction held 7 bases outside the gene matches. Germline CDR1 and CDR2: SNHLY and FYNNEI. CDR3 in DNA: TGTGCCAGCAGTGACCAAGGGACAGGCGTTGAAAAACTGTTTTTT. Its protein is CASSDQGTGVEKLFF.

V and J are TRBV11-2 and TRBJ2-1; 7 nucleotides align to TRBD2. Germline-derived CDR1 and CDR2 are SGHAT and FQNNGV. V lost 1 base to trimming and J lost 5 bases; unmatched junction nucleotides: 17. The CDR3 runs to 19 residues. CDR3 coding DNA: TGTGCCAGCAGCTTAGTCGGCGGGAGCGGGGTGTTTTCGAACAATGAGCAGTTCTTC. It specifies CASSLVGGSGVFSNNEQFF.

The CDR3 protein is CASSLTTSGSTSYEQYF. The DNA for the CDR3 is TGTGCCAGCAGCTTAACAACTAGCGGGAGCACCTCCTACGAGCAGTACTTC. This chain joins TRBV11-3 and TRBJ2-7, with 11 bases matching TRBD2. The germline CDR1 and CDR2 sequences are SGHNT and YENEEA. Trimming removed 2 bases from V and 0 bases from J; junction bases left unmatched: 6. CDR3 length: 17 residues.

The chain uses TRBV11-2 and TRBJ2-1, with D uncertain. Germline CDR1 and CDR2: SGHAT and FQNNGV. CDR3 size: 13 residues. V lost 6 bases, J lost 5 bases, and 11 bases lay in between. The CDR3, as DNA: TGTGCCAGCAGTCACCCACTTGACAATGAGCAGTTCTTC. This translates into CASSHPLDNEQFF.

Here the CDR3 reads CASSFQYTGELFF. As DNA, the CDR3 is TGTGCCAGCAGCTTCCAGTACACCGGGGAGCTGTTTTTT. The rearrangement uses TRBV7-9 and TRBJ2-2; no definite D call. With 3 bases removed from V and 3 bases from J, the gap between germline ends came to 5 bases. The CDR3 is 13 amino acids. Germline values: CDR1 SEHNR, CDR2 FQNEAQ (reference sequence).

This clone was seen more than once but under ten times. The rearrangement uses TRBV27 and TRBJ2-1; 11 bases map to TRBD2. The length of the CDR3 is 15 residues. The trim removed 4 bases at V and 5 bases at J, leaving 4 bases unmatched. The germline gives CDR1 MNHEY, CDR2 SMNVEV (reference sequence). Here the CDR3 DNA reads TGTGCCAGCAGTTCCGGGACTAGCGGAAACAATGAGCAGTTCTTC. Translation gives CASSSGTSGNNEQFF.

This clone was detected only once. The V gene is TRBV10-2, the J gene TRBJ2-7; the match to TRBD1 covers 9 bases. V lost 6 bases and J lost 4; bases outside the gene matches: 4. Looked up from germline, CDR1 is WSHSY and CDR2 is SAAADI. This CDR3 region has 13 residues. CDR3 DNA sequence: TGCGCCAGCAGCCGGGACAGGGAGTACGAGCAGTACTTC. It codes for CASSRDREYEQYF.

J is TRBJ2-3 and V is TRBV27, with 13 positions matching TRBD2. Per the germline V gene, CDR1 is MNHEY and CDR2 is SMNVEV (reference sequence). This CDR3 contains 16 residues. The V segment lost 5 bases and the J segment 6 bases; nucleotides outside the gene matches: 8. The CDR3 DNA reads as TGTGCCAGCAGTGTACTGGGACTAGCGGGACGGGATACGCAGTATTTT. It is translated as CASSVLGLAGRDTQYF.

The CDR3 bases are TGTGCCAGCTCACCGCTACTAGCGGGAGGCTTAGGGGGCTCCTACGAGCAGTACTTC. Its translation is CASSPLLAGGLGGSYEQYF. This rearrangement joins TRBV18 to TRBJ2-7, with 12 bases fitting TRBD2. CDR1 and CDR2 (germline): KGHSH, LQKENI. Trimming cost V 3 bases and J 0 bases; bases outside gene matches: 12. This CDR3 spans 19 amino acids.

The rearrangement links TRBV4-1 to TRBJ2-3; possible D gene TRBD2, 6 bases. With 4 bases removed from V and 3 bases from J, the gap between germline ends came to 14 bases. Germline loops: CDR1 MGHRA, CDR2 YSYEKL. This CDR3 spans 15 amino acids. CDR3 nucleotide sequence: TGCGCCAGCAGCCGCCTAGCGAGCCTGACAGATACGCAGTATTTT. Translated, it gives CASSRLASLTDTQYF.

This chain uses TRBV19 with TRBJ2-2; perhaps TRBD2 as D (5 bases). V was trimmed by 9 bases and J by 5 bases, leaving 19 bases between them. Germline CDR1 is LNHDA and CDR2 is SQIVND (reference sequence). CDR3 length: 15 residues. In nucleotides, the CDR3 is TGTGCCAGCGCGTCATTCGGGGTGATGACCGGGGAGCTGTTTTTT. Protein product: CASASFGVMTGELFF.

The chain couples TRBV6-5 to TRBJ2-7; 9 bases map to TRBD1. This CDR3 spans 14 amino acids. Germline V gives CDR1 MNHEY, CDR2 SVGAGI. The V and J ends lost 7 bases and 2 bases, in that order; junction bases with no gene match: 6. CDR3 in DNA: TGTGCCAGCACTTCCGGACAGGGGACCTACGAGCAGTACTTC. Protein: CASTSGQGTYEQYF.

The V gene is TRBV24-1, the J gene TRBJ2-3; no clear D. This CDR3 spans 14 amino acids. The germline CDR1 and CDR2 sequences are KGHDR and SFDVKD. With 6 bases removed from V and 4 bases from J, the gap between germline ends came to 13 bases. The CDR3 nucleotides read TGTGCCACCAGTCCTGACTCTTACGCAGATACGCAGTATTTT. This codes for CATSPDSYADTQYF.

The chain couples TRBV3-1 (or the pseudogene TRBV3-2) to TRBJ1-3, with unresolved D. Trimming shortened V by 1 base and J by 2 bases, and 9 bases separated the two germline ends. There are 15 residues in the CDR3. CDR1 and CDR2 (germline): LGHDT, YNNKEL (reference sequence). CDR3 in DNA: TGTGCCAGCAGCCAAGTGCTAGCCCCTGGAAACACCATATATTTT. Encoded protein: CASSQVLAPGNTIYF.

The chain uses TRBV19 and TRBJ2-3, with TRBD1 as a possible D gene (7 bases). The length of the CDR3 is 14 residues. Trimming cost V 3 bases and J 10 bases, with 17 bases left between them. Germline CDR1 reads LNHDA; CDR2 reads SQIVND (reference sequence). In DNA, the CDR3 is TGTGCCAGTAGTATTGGAGGGGGCCTATTCTCGCAGTATTTT. It specifies CASSIGGGLFSQYF.

In nucleotides, the CDR3 is TGCGCCAGCAGCCTACTAGCGGCCTCCTACAATGAGCAGTTCTTC. Translation: CASSLLAASYNEQFF. V and J are TRBV5-1 and TRBJ2-1; the match to TRBD2 covers 8 bases. The V and J ends lost 4 bases and 0 bases, in that order; junction bases with no gene match: 3. CDR3 length: 15 residues. Germline V gene data show CDR1 as SGHRS and CDR2 as YFSETQ. Supplemented by reference TRBV5-1 and TRBJ2-1, the full variable domain reads KAGVTQTPRYLIKTRGQQVTLSCSPISGHRSVSWYQQTPGQGLQFLFEYFSETQRNKGNFPGRFSGRQFSNSRSEMNVSTLELGDSALYLCASSLLAASYNEQFFGPGTRLTVL.

The chain has TRBV30 and TRBJ2-1; D is ambiguous. Trimming stripped 5 bases from V and 3 bases from J, with 11 bases between. The CDR3 loop spans 13 amino acids. Per the germline V gene, CDR1 is GTSNPN and CDR2 is SVGIG (reference sequence). The DNA for the CDR3 is TGTGCCTGGGAGAGGCCGGGCTACAATGAGCAGTTCTTC. Its translation: CAWERPGYNEQFF.